The 17 T cell receptor beta chains in this list originate from one sample, sequenced in a study of T-cell memory formation after mild COVID-19. One entry per CDR3 protein results from TCRdb running MiXCR on the 5' RACE reads. Here the sample spans about 400,000 distinct CDR3 sequences, 20% to 25% being singletons. The sample taken for sequencing was PBMCs or a T cell subset sorted from them (not recorded which). The receptors stem from an adult woman who had mild COVID-19 (a few samples of this study predate the infection). Cell type and time point are not known.

V gene TRBV6-5 combines with J gene TRBJ2-7; 12 nucleotides align to TRBD2. V lost 2 bases and J lost 6; bases outside the gene matches: 5. This CDR3 contains 15 residues. Germline V gene data show CDR1 as MNHEY and CDR2 as SVGAGI. In DNA, the CDR3 is TGTGCCAGCAGTTACACGACTAGCGGGAGTTCCGAGCAGTACTTC. Encoded protein: CASSYTTSGSSEQYF.

This clonotype was observed a few times. The V and J genes are TRBV10-3 and TRBJ2-3; TRBD1 aligns across 8 bases. The germline CDR1 and CDR2 sequences are ENHRY and SYGVKD. V gave up 9 bases and J gave up 4 bases; unmatched junction bases: 3. The CDR3 totals 12 residues. The CDR3 DNA reads as TGTGCCATTGGACAGGGATCAGATACGCAGTATTTT. It translates to CAIGQGSDTQYF.

There are a few counts of this clonotype. As DNA, the CDR3 is TGCAGCGTTCAAGGGCTCGGCAATCAGCCCCAGCATTTT. Protein product: CSVQGLGNQPQHF. The chain is built from TRBV29-1 and TRBJ1-5; no reliable D call. Germline V CDR1 and CDR2: SQVTM, ANQGSEA. CDR3 length: 13 amino acids. Between the trimmed V and J ends, which lost 5 bases and 2 bases, there was a span of 10 bases.

This chain joins TRBV4-1 and TRBJ2-3; TRBD2 agrees at 8 bases. CDR3 length: 14 amino acids. Germline CDR1 and CDR2: MGHRA and YSYEKL. As DNA, the CDR3 is TGCGCATCCGGGGGAAGCGGGGGCGCAGATACGCAGTATTTT. This gives the protein CASGGSGGADTQYF.

J is TRBJ2-7 and V is TRBV6-1; 7 bases fit TRBD1. Germline V lookup: CDR1 MNHNS, CDR2 SASEGT. J was trimmed by 3 bases and V by 4 bases; bases with no gene match: 6. This CDR3 has 14 amino acids. The CDR3 coding sequence is TGTGCCAGCAGTGTGGTGACAGGGCACTACGAGCAGTACTTC. This gives the protein CASSVVTGHYEQYF.

V and J are TRBV9 and TRBJ2-1; 7 bases agree with TRBD1. This CDR3 is 14 amino acids long. The germline CDR1 and CDR2 sequences are SGDLS and YYNGEE. J lost 10 bases, V lost 3 bases, and 10 bases had no gene match. The CDR3 loop reads CASSAQQGWGEQFF. The DNA of the CDR3 is TGTGCCAGCAGCGCCCAACAGGGGTGGGGGGAGCAGTTCTTC.

This chain links TRBV6-6 with TRBJ1-5; possibly TRBD1 for D (5 bases). This CDR3 is 14 amino acids long. V was trimmed by 8 bases and J by 0 bases, leaving 11 bases between them. Germline V gene sequence: CDR1 MNHNY, CDR2 SVGAGI (reference sequence). CDR3 protein: CASHGHLSNQPQHF. The CDR3, as DNA: TGTGCCAGCCACGGACACCTTAGCAATCAGCCCCAGCATTTT.

This clonotype occurred many times. This chain joins TRBV28 and TRBJ2-3; 7 bases agree with TRBD2. This CDR3 contains 14 residues. The germline V gene has CDR1 MDHEN and CDR2 SYDVKM. The V and J ends lost 5 bases and 1 base, in that order; junction bases with no gene match: 3. This CDR3 is CASSASGRTDTQYF. The CDR3 region has the DNA TGTGCCAGCAGTGCTAGCGGCCGCACAGATACGCAGTATTTT.

Only a few counts were recorded for this clonotype. V usage is TRBV6-2 or TRBV6-3 and J usage is TRBJ1-5; tentatively, D is TRBD1 (6 bases). Trimming removed 6 bases at V and 9 bases at J, with 18 bases between. This CDR3 is 14 amino acids long. Germline V gene lookup returns CDR1 MNHEY and CDR2 SVGEGT. CDR3 sequence (DNA): TGTGCCAGCAGGCCACAGGGCCCGGGAGGGCCCCAGCATTTT. This codes for CASRPQGPGGPQHF.

This sequence joins TRBV3-1 and TRBJ2-3, with D unclear. The germline V gene encodes CDR1 LGHDT and CDR2 YNNKEL (reference sequence). V was cut by 0 bases and J by 3 bases, with 10 bases left in between. This CDR3 spans 15 amino acids. The chain's CDR3 is CASSQDPIGTDTQYF. The CDR3, as DNA: TGTGCCAGCAGCCAAGACCCAATCGGGACAGATACGCAGTATTTT.

This clonotype appeared a few times. The chain joins TRBV7-9 to TRBJ2-3; TRBD2 agrees at 12 bases. The CDR3 length is 16 residues. Losses at the gene ends were 5 bases for V and 6 bases for J; bases not matched to a gene: 9. In germline, CDR1 is SEHNR, CDR2 FQNEAQ (reference sequence). The CDR3 loop is CASSPRLAGVLDTQYF. DNA of the CDR3: TGTGCCAGCAGCCCCCGACTAGCGGGAGTTCTGGATACGCAGTATTTT.

The rearrangement uses TRBV4-1 and TRBJ1-4, with unresolved D. The V gene lost 1 base and the J gene lost 6 bases, with 6 bases spanning the gap. CDR3 length equals 13 residues. CDR1 is MGHRA and CDR2 is YSYEKL in the germline V gene. The DNA for the CDR3 is TGCGCCAGCAGCCAAGTTAATGATGAAAAACTGTTTTTT. Its translation is CASSQVNDEKLFF.

The V and J genes are TRBV5-1 and TRBJ2-2, with 7 bases lining up with TRBD2. V shed 0 bases and J 8 bases; nucleotides not matched to a gene: 7. Per germline, CDR1 SGHRS and CDR2 YFSETQ. The CDR3 spans 15 residues. This chain's CDR3 is CASSLAAGVGGELFF. In nucleotides, the CDR3 is TGCGCCAGCAGCTTGGCTGCGGGAGTAGGAGGGGAGCTGTTTTTT.

The chain couples TRBV29-1 to TRBJ2-1, with TRBD2 matching over 10 bases. The J segment lost 8 bases and the V segment lost 8 bases, leaving 9 bases of the junction unmatched. Germline V gene sequence: CDR1 SQVTM, CDR2 ANQGSEA. The CDR3 has 13 amino acids. CDR3: CSLERGGLDEQFF. CDR3 sequence (DNA): TGCAGCTTAGAGCGGGGGGGCTTAGATGAGCAGTTCTTC.

This clonotype was counted between two and nine times. The rearrangement uses TRBV3-1 and TRBJ1-1, with D perhaps matching TRBD1 (5 bases). CDR1 and CDR2 from the germline V gene are LGHDT and YNNKEL (reference sequence). The V end was cut by 1 base, the J end by 7 bases, with 13 bases between. The CDR3 has 14 residues. The CDR3 DNA sequence: TGTGCCAGCAGCCAAGCCGCGGGGGAGGGTGAAGCTTTCTTT. The encoded protein is CASSQAAGEGEAFF. The full variable domain, its missing parts supplied by reference TRBV3-1 and TRBJ1-1, is DTAVSQTPKYLVTQMGNDKSIKCEQNLGHDTMYWYKQDSKKFLKIMFSYNNKELIINETVPNRFSPKSPDKAHLNLHINSLELGDSAVYFCASSQAAGEGEAFFGQGTRLTVV.

This clonotype was observed a handful of times. This chain links TRBV3-1 with TRBJ2-1; D unclear. V dropped 6 bases and J dropped 9 bases, with 15 bases sitting between them. CDR3 size: 13 residues. From germline, CDR1 is LGHDT and CDR2 YNNKEL (reference sequence). CDR3 in amino acids: CASRDLVVGEQFF. The CDR3 nucleotides are TGTGCCAGCAGGGACCTAGTAGTTGGTGAGCAGTTCTTC.

The rearrangement joins TRBV14 to TRBJ2-5; unclear D gene. CDR1 is SGHDN and CDR2 is FVKESK in the germline V gene. V lost 4 bases to trimming and J lost 2 bases, with 8 bases between them. CDR3 size: 13 residues. The CDR3 protein is CASSPNLQETQYF. Written as DNA, the CDR3 is TGTGCCAGCAGCCCCAACCTACAAGAGACCCAGTACTTC. Looking up the rest from reference TRBV14 and TRBJ2-5 gives the full variable domain: EAGVTQFPSHSVIEKGQTVTLRCDPISGHDNLYWYRRVMGKEIKFLLHFVKESKQDESGMPNNRFLAERTGGTYSTLKVQPAELEDSGVYFCASSPNLQETQYFGPGTRLLVL.